The 16 T cell receptor beta chains below all came from one sample that was sequenced in a study of T cells expressing NK-cell markers. Reprocessing the 5' RACE reads, TCRdb reports a single entry for every CDR3 protein and omits DNA. The specimen's table records about 260,000 distinct CDR3 sequences. The specimen was blood T cells: a sorted CD56 or NKG2C T cell subset, CD4+ or CD8+ T cells, or bulk PBMC T cells (not recorded which). The receptors stem from a woman aged 18-70 years in good health.

This sequence joins TRBV20-1 and TRBJ2-4. Germline CDR1 reads DFQATT; CDR2 reads SNEGSKA (reference sequence). The CDR3 loop spans 14 amino acids. The CDR3: CSASGTVSENIQYF.

The chain uses TRBV29-1 and TRBJ2-2; TCRdb returns TRBD1, unconfirmable since there is no DNA. This CDR3 contains 14 residues. The V gene's germline CDR1 is SQVTM and CDR2 ANQGSEA. The CDR3 sequence is CSVQDREHTGELFF.

The chain carries TRBV20-1 and TRBJ2-3. CDR1 DFQATT and CDR2 SNEGSKA come from the germline V gene (reference sequence). This CDR3 is 11 amino acids long. Here the CDR3 reads CSARLADTQYF.

The CDR3 sequence is CASSENENTEAFF. The chain recombines TRBV2 with TRBJ1-1. This CDR3 has 13 amino acids. The germline gives CDR1 SNHLY, CDR2 FYNNEI. Full variable domain (missing parts from reference TRBV2 and TRBJ1-1): EPEVTQTPSHQVTQMGQEVILRCVPISNHLYFYWYRQILGQKVEFLVSFYNNEISEKSEIFDDQFSVERPDGSNFTLKIRSTKLEDSAMYFCASSENENTEAFFGQGTRLTVV.

The chain employs TRBV18 and TRBJ1-5; TCRdb names TRBD1, which stays unverified in the absence of DNA. Germline V gives CDR1 KGHSH, CDR2 LQKENI. This CDR3 contains 15 residues. CDR3 region: CASSPGAGVNQPQHF.

The rearrangement links TRBV5-5 to TRBJ2-3. This CDR3 is 16 amino acids long. The germline V gene encodes CDR1 SGHKS and CDR2 YYEKEE (reference sequence). The CDR3 loop is CASSWGYGGGTDTQYF.

The V gene is TRBV6-1, the J gene TRBJ2-7. The V gene's germline CDR1 is MNHNS and CDR2 SASEGT. CDR3 size: 14 residues. This CDR3 reads CASSSDWSSYEQYF.

V and J are TRBV10-3 and TRBJ2-2; absent DNA, TCRdb's TRBD2 call cannot be checked. The germline V gene has CDR1 ENHRY and CDR2 SYGVKD. This CDR3 has 17 amino acids. The CDR3 region is CAISDLAGRSNTGELFF.

The chain is built from TRBV5-1 and TRBJ2-1; TCRdb's D call, TRBD2, is unchecked because there is no DNA. CDR1 is SGHRS, CDR2 YFSETQ, per germline. The CDR3 is 14 residues long. CDR3 region: CASSGLAGVNEQFF.

This chain links TRBV18 with TRBJ1-1; TCRdb returns TRBD1, unconfirmable since there is no DNA. The V gene's germline CDR1 is KGHSH and CDR2 LQKENI. This CDR3 region has 14 residues. The CDR3 sequence: CASSLLTGASEAFF. The variable domain in full, completed from reference TRBV18 and TRBJ1-1, reads NAGVMQNPRHLVRRRGQEARLRCSPMKGHSHVYWYRQLPEEGLKFMVYLQKENIIDESGMPKERFSAEFPKEGPSILRIQQVVRGDSAAYFCASSLLTGASEAFFGQGTRLTVV.

The J gene is TRBJ1-1, the V gene TRBV5-1. This CDR3 contains 14 residues. Germline V gene lookup returns CDR1 SGHRS and CDR2 YFSETQ. The CDR3 sequence is CASSLGWEVAEAFF.

This chain links TRBV20-1 with TRBJ1-4; TCRdb's D gene call, TRBD1, goes unchecked for lack of DNA. The germline CDR1 and CDR2 sequences are DFQATT and SNEGSKA (reference sequence). The CDR3 consists of 14 residues. The chain's CDR3 is CSARAGPANEKLFF.

The gene calls are TRBV6-1 and TRBJ1-5; TCRdb's D gene call, TRBD1, goes unchecked for lack of DNA. Germline assignment: CDR1 MNHNS and CDR2 SASEGT. This CDR3 has 15 residues. CDR3 region: CASSSGQGSQQPQHF.

This chain joins TRBV18 and TRBJ2-2. Germline V gives CDR1 KGHSH, CDR2 LQKENI. There are 14 residues in the CDR3. The CDR3 loop is CASSPGANTGELFF. Together with reference TRBV18 and TRBJ2-2, the CDR3 gives the full variable domain: NAGVMQNPRHLVRRRGQEARLRCSPMKGHSHVYWYRQLPEEGLKFMVYLQKENIIDESGMPKERFSAEFPKEGPSILRIQQVVRGDSAAYFCASSPGANTGELFFGEGSRLTVL.

The CDR3 spells CASRLTSVHEQFF. This chain joins TRBV6-1 and TRBJ2-1; the D call from TCRdb, TRBD2, cannot be confirmed without DNA. The CDR3 length is 13 residues. Germline V gene sequence: CDR1 MNHNS, CDR2 SASEGT.

This sequence joins TRBV7-2 and TRBJ2-5; TCRdb designates TRBD2, a call that cannot be tested without DNA. Germline V gene lookup returns CDR1 SGHTA and CDR2 FQGNSA. The CDR3 runs 14 residues. The CDR3: CASSLVPLGETQYF.